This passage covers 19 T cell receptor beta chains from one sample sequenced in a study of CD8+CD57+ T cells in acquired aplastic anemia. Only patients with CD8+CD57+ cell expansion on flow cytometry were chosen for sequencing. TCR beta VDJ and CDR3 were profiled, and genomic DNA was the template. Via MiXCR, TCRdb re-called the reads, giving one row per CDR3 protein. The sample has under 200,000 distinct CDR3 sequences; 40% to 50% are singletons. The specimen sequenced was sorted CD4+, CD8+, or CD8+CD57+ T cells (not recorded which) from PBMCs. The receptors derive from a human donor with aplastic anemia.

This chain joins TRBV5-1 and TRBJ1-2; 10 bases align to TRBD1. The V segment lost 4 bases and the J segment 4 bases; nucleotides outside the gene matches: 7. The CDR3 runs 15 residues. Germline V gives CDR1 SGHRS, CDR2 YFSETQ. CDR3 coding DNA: TGCGCCAGCAGCCCTTCGGGACAGGGGAGCTATGGCTACACCTTC. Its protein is CASSPSGQGSYGYTF.

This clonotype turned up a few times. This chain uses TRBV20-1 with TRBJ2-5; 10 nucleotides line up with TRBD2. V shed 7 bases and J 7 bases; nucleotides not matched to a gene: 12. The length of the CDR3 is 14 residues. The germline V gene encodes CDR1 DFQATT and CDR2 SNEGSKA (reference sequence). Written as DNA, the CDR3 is TGCAGTGTCCTCGTAAGTAGGACTAGCGGGACCCAGTACTTC. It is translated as CSVLVSRTSGTQYF.

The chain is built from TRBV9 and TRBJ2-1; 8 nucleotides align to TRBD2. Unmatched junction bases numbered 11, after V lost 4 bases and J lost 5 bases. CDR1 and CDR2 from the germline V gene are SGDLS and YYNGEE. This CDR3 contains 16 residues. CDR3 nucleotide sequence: TGTGCCAGCAGCCGGGAGAGAGCGGGGGACAACAATGAGCAGTTCTTC. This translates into CASSRERAGDNNEQFF.

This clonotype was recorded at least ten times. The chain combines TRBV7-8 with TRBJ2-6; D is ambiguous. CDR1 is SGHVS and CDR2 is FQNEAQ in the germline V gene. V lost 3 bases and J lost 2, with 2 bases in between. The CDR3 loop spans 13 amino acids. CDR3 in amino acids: CASSLPGANVLTF. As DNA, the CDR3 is TGTGCCAGCAGCTTGCCTGGGGCCAACGTCCTGACTTTC.

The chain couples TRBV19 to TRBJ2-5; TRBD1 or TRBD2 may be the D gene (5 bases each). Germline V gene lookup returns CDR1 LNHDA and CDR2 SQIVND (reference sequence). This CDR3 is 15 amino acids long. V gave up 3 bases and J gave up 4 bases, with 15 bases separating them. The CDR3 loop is CASSIGTTIRETQYF. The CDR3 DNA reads TGTGCCAGTAGTATTGGGACCACAATCCGAGAGACCCAGTACTTC.

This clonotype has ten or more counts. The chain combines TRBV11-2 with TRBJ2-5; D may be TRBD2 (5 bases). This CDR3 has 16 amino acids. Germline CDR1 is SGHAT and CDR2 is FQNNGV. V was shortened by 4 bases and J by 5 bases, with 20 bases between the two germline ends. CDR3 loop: CASSSGSRLAGETQYF. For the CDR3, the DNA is TGTGCCAGCAGCTCTGGGTCGAGGCTAGCCGGGGAGACCCAGTACTTC. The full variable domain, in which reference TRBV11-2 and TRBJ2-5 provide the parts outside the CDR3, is EAGVAQSPRYKIIEKRQSVAFWCNPISGHATLYWYQQILGQGPKLLIQFQNNGVVDDSQLPKDRFSAERLKGVDSTLKIQPAKLEDSAVYLCASSSGSRLAGETQYFGPGTRLLVL.

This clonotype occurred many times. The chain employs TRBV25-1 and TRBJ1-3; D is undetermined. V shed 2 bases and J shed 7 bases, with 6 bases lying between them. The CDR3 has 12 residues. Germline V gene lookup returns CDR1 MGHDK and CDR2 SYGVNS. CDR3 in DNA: TGTGCCAGCAGTGAAACTACGAACACCATATATTTT. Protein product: CASSETTNTIYF.

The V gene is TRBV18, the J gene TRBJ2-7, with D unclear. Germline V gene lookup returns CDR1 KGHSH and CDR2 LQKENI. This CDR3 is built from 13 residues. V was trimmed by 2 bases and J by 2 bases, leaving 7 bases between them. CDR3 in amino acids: CASSPSPTYEQYF. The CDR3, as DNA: TGTGCCAGCTCACCAAGCCCGACCTACGAGCAGTACTTC.

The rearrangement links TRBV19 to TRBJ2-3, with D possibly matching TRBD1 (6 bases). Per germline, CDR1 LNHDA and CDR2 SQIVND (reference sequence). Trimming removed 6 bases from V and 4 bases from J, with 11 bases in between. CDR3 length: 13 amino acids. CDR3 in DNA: TGTGCCAGTAGCGACAGGCGGGCAGATACGCAGTATTTT. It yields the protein CASSDRRADTQYF.

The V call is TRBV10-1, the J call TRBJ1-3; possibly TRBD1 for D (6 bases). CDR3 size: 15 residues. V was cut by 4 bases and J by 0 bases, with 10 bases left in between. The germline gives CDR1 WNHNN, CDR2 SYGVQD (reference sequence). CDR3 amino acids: CASSVDSSSGNTIYF. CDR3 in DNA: TGCGCCAGCAGTGTGGACAGTAGCTCTGGAAACACCATATATTTT.

CDR3 amino acids: CATSRERAGLTEAFF. CDR3 coding DNA: TGTGCCACCAGCAGAGAAAGGGCAGGGTTGACTGAAGCTTTCTTT. The rearrangement links TRBV15 to TRBJ1-1, with TRBD1 as a possible D gene (5 bases). Per the germline V gene, CDR1 is LNHNV and CDR2 is YYDKDF (reference sequence). V lost 0 bases to trimming and J lost 5 bases, with 13 bases between them. This CDR3 has 15 amino acids.

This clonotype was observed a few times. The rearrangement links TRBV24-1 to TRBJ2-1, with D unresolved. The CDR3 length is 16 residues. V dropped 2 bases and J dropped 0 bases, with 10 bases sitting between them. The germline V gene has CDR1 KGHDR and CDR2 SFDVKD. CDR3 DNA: TGTGCCACCAGTGATTCGAGCGTAAGCTCCTACAATGAGCAGTTCTTC. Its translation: CATSDSSVSSYNEQFF.

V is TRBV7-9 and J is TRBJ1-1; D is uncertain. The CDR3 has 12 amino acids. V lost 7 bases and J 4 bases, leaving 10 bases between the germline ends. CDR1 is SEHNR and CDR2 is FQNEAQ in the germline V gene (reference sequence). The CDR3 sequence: CASISSGTEAFF. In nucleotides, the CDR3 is TGTGCCAGCATCTCCTCGGGCACTGAAGCTTTCTTT.

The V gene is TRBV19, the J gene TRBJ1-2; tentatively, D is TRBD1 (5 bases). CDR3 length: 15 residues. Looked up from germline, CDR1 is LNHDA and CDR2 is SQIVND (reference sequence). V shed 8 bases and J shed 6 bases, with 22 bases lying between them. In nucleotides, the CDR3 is TGTGCCAGTGCTATCCCGGGACTAAATGCGGATGGCTACACCTTC. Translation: CASAIPGLNADGYTF.

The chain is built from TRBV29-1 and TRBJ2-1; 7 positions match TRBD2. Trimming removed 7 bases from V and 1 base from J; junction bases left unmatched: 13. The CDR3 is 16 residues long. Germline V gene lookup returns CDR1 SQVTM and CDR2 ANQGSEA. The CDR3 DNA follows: TGCAGCGCCCTGGCGCTAGCGGTATCTTCCTACAATGAGCAGTTCTTC. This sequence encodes CSALALAVSSYNEQFF.

The CDR3 DNA follows: TGTGCCAGTAGACTAGTGCCAGCTTCCAATGAGCAGTTCTTC. Translation: CASRLVPASNEQFF. The V call is TRBV19, the J call TRBJ2-1; the D gene is possibly TRBD2 (5 bases). The CDR3 loop spans 14 amino acids. V was cut by 6 bases and J by 6 bases, with 15 bases left in between. CDR1 is LNHDA, CDR2 SQIVND, per germline (reference sequence).

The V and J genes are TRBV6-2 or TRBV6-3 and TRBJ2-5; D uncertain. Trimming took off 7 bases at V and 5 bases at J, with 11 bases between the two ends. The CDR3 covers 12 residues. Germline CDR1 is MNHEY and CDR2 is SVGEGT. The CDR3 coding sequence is TGTGCCAGCAAGGGTTCCTTGGAGACCCAGTACTTC. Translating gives CASKGSLETQYF.

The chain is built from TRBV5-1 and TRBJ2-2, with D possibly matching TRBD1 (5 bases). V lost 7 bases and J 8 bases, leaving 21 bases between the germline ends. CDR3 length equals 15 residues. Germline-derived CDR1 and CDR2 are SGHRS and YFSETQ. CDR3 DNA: TGCGCCAGCGGAGCACAGACAGACGGGTATGGGGAGCTGTTTTTT. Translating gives CASGAQTDGYGELFF.

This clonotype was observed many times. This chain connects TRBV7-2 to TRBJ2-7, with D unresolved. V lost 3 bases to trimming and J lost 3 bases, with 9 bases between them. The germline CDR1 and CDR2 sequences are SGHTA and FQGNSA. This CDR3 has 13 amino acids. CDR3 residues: CASSFIGHYEQYF. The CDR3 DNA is TGTGCCAGCAGCTTCATTGGCCACTACGAGCAGTACTTC. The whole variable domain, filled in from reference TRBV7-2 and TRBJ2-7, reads GAGVSQSPSNKVTEKGKDVELRCDPISGHTALYWYRQSLGQGLEFLIYFQGNSAPDKSGLPSDRFSAERTGGSVSTLTIQRTQQEDSAVYLCASSFIGHYEQYFGPGTRLTVT.